This passage covers 21 T cell receptor beta chains from one sample sequenced in a study of CD8+ T cells in alopecia areata. Indicated treatment: oral pan-JAK inhibitor, 5-10 mg twice daily. cDNA serving as the sequencing template came from extracted, reverse transcribed RNA. The assay was immunoSEQ multiplex PCR, and TCRdb's table has in-frame clones only and misses some. Of approximately 210,000 clones listed, around 64% are singletons. This specimen consisted of CD4+ T cells sorted from blood, obtained between weeks 47 and 50, from a patient treated with tofacitinib. The receptors here all came from a human donor with alopecia areata.

The gene calls are TRBV5-1 and TRBJ2-2; no definite D call. Germline-derived CDR1 and CDR2 are SGHRS and YFSETQ. V dropped 2 bases and J dropped 6 bases, with 2 bases sitting between them. The CDR3 covers 11 residues. The CDR3 DNA reads TGCGCCAGCAGCTTAGCCGGGGAGCTGTTTTTT. Translation: CASSLAGELFF.

This clone was detected a few times. V and J are TRBV9 and TRBJ1-5, with D possibly matching TRBD1 (6 bases). The CDR3 runs to 15 residues. The V gene's germline CDR1 is SGDLS and CDR2 YYNGEE. Trimming stripped 4 bases from V and 3 bases from J, with 14 bases between. CDR3 in DNA: TGTGCCAGCAGCCTCCTCGGGGACAACAATCAGCCCCAGCATTTT. This translates into CASSLLGDNNQPQHF.

The chain is built from TRBV2 and TRBJ1-5, with TRBD1 matching over 9 bases. With 7 bases clipped from V and 3 bases from J, the junction kept 4 bases outside the gene matches. Germline V gene sequence: CDR1 SNHLY, CDR2 FYNNEI. The CDR3 spans 14 residues. The CDR3 sequence: CASTGTGYNQPQHF. The CDR3 DNA reads TGTGCCAGCACCGGGACAGGGTACAATCAGCCCCAGCATTTT.

In this sample, this clone turned up a few times. The chain is built from TRBV30 and TRBJ1-2; 11 nucleotides agree with TRBD1. The CDR3 length is 16 residues. With V trimmed by 2 bases and J by 4 bases, 9 bases remained unmatched. Germline CDR1 GTSNPN, CDR2 SVGIG (reference sequence). This CDR3 is CAWSLTGTGGTYGYTF. Here the CDR3 DNA reads TGTGCCTGGAGTCTTACCGGGACAGGGGGAACCTATGGCTACACCTTC. Complete variable domain (other parts from reference TRBV30 and TRBJ1-2): SQTIHQWPATLVQPVGSPLSLECTVEGTSNPNLYWYRQAAGRGLQLLFYSVGIGQISSEVPQNLSASRPQDRQFILSSKKLLLSDSGFYLCAWSLTGTGGTYGYTFGSGTRLTVV.

The CDR3 is CSVAGTGASEQYF. The CDR3 DNA reads TGCAGCGTCGCCGGGACAGGGGCGTCCGAGCAGTACTTC. J is TRBJ2-7 and V is TRBV29-1; TRBD1 matches at 10 bases. In germline, CDR1 is SQVTM, CDR2 ANQGSEA. V dropped 6 bases and J dropped 6; count of bases not matched to a gene: 8. The CDR3 loop spans 13 amino acids.

This clone has only a few counts. In the same sample, other DNA sequences code for this CDR3. This chain connects TRBV14 to TRBJ1-2; D gene ambiguous. The CDR3 has 13 residues. CDR1 and CDR2 from the germline V gene are SGHDN and FVKESK. The V end was cut by 0 bases, the J end by 2 bases, with 4 bases between. The CDR3 protein is CASSQDRNYGYTF. The CDR3 DNA reads TGTGCCAGCAGCCAAGATCGGAACTATGGCTACACCTTC.

This chain links TRBV7-9 with TRBJ1-1; D uncertain. Germline V gene sequence: CDR1 SEHNR, CDR2 FQNEAQ (reference sequence). V was shortened by 5 bases and J by 2 bases, with 12 bases between the two germline ends. The length of the CDR3 is 14 residues. In DNA, the CDR3 is TGTGCCAGCAGCCCGGAAAGGGCTAACACTGAAGCTTTCTTT. Its translation is CASSPERANTEAFF.

This clone was detected once. The same CDR3 is also encoded by other DNA sequences in this sample. CDR3 loop: CAWSRSGANVLTF. The CDR3 coding sequence is TGTGCCTGGAGTCGATCCGGGGCCAACGTCCTGACTTTC. The rearrangement uses TRBV30 and TRBJ2-6; no clear D. The CDR3 is made up of 13 amino acids. CDR1 is GTSNPN, CDR2 SVGIG, per germline (reference sequence). Trimming cost V 2 bases and J 4 bases, with 6 bases left between them.

This clone was observed a single time. The chain recombines TRBV7-9 with TRBJ2-3; D is possibly TRBD1 (6 bases). CDR1 is SEHNR, CDR2 FQNEAQ, per germline (reference sequence). CDR3 size: 14 residues. The V and J ends lost 5 bases and 8 bases respectively, with 17 bases between them. Here the CDR3 DNA reads TGTGCCAGCAGCCCCCGCCAGGACAGCTTTACGCAGTATTTT. Its protein product is CASSPRQDSFTQYF. The full variable domain, with the rest looked up from reference TRBV7-9 and TRBJ2-3, is DTGVSQNPRHKITKRGQNVTFRCDPISEHNRLYWYRQTLGQGPEFLTYFQNEAQLEKSRLLSDRFSAERPKGSFSTLEIQRTEQGDSAMYLCASSPRQDSFTQYFGPGTRLTVL.

This clone was seen a single time. The chain carries TRBV14 and TRBJ1-6; D gene unclear. Trimming shortened V by 4 bases and J by 0 bases, and 7 bases separated the two germline ends. Germline CDR1 SGHDN, CDR2 FVKESK. This CDR3 contains 15 residues. The CDR3 nucleotides read TGTGCCAGCAGCCCAGGTGGCTCCTATAATTCACCCCTCCACTTT. Protein product: CASSPGGSYNSPLHF.

The rearrangement joins TRBV10-1 to TRBJ1-1; no definite D call. This CDR3 has 14 residues. CDR1 and CDR2 from the germline V gene are WNHNN and SYGVQD (reference sequence). The ends were cut back, 3 bases at V and 0 bases at J, with 8 bases in the middle. DNA for the CDR3: TGCGCCAGCAGTGACGGACCGATGAACACTGAAGCTTTCTTT. It specifies CASSDGPMNTEAFF.

This clone has more than one count but fewer than ten. The chain is built from TRBV19 and TRBJ1-5; tentative D call: TRBD1 (5 bases). Germline V gene data show CDR1 as LNHDA and CDR2 as SQIVND (reference sequence). This CDR3 has 13 residues. Trimming shortened V by 7 bases and J by 5 bases, and 12 bases separated the two germline ends. The CDR3 loop reads CASTLTGDQPQHF. CDR3 coding DNA: TGTGCCAGTACCCTAACAGGAGATCAGCCCCAGCATTTT.

This clone was detected only once. The genes are TRBV5-1 and TRBJ1-2; TRBD1 agrees at 9 bases. The CDR3 runs to 15 residues. CDR1 is SGHRS and CDR2 is YFSETQ in the germline V gene. With V trimmed by 2 bases and J by 6 bases, 8 bases remained unmatched. Here the CDR3 DNA reads TGCGCCAGCAGCTTTGGAGCCGGGACAGGGCATGGCTACACCTTC. Protein sequence: CASSFGAGTGHGYTF.

This sequence joins TRBV9 and TRBJ2-3; D remains ambiguous. The CDR3 extends over 13 amino acids. Germline V gives CDR1 SGDLS, CDR2 YYNGEE. Trimming shortened V by 0 bases and J by 0 bases, and 2 bases separated the two germline ends. The CDR3 loop reads CASSVVSTDTQYF. CDR3 nucleotide sequence: TGTGCCAGCAGCGTAGTTAGCACAGATACGCAGTATTTT.

This chain links TRBV7-8 with TRBJ2-5; no reliable D call. The V end lost 5 bases, the J end lost 9 bases, and 28 bases lay between the germline ends. Germline CDR1 and CDR2: SGHVS and FQNEAQ. The CDR3 has 17 residues. CDR3 residues: CASSPMSQITSEWPQYF. DNA of the CDR3: TGTGCCAGCAGCCCCATGTCCCAGATAACGTCGGAGTGGCCCCAGTACTTC.

This clone turned up a few times. The chain uses TRBV6-1 and TRBJ2-3; TRBD2 matches 7 bases. Germline-derived CDR1 and CDR2 are MNHNS and SASEGT. Trimming took 1 base from V and 5 from J; bases not matched to a gene: 12. The CDR3 sequence is 17 residues long. The CDR3: CASSEGYEGGVIDTQYF. For the CDR3, the DNA is TGTGCCAGCAGTGAAGGTTACGAGGGAGGGGTTATAGATACGCAGTATTTT.

This clone was counted a few times. The chain couples TRBV5-6 to TRBJ1-2; no clear D gene. Germline CDR1 reads SGHDT; CDR2 reads YYEEEE. Trimming stripped 3 bases from V and 6 bases from J, with 15 bases between. This CDR3 spans 14 amino acids. CDR3 DNA sequence: TGTGCCAGCAGCTCCGGCTGGGGAATTAATGGCTACACCTTC. Protein: CASSSGWGINGYTF.

The chain recombines TRBV5-1 with TRBJ2-3, with D possibly being TRBD2 (5 bases). Germline V CDR1 and CDR2: SGHRS, YFSETQ. The CDR3 length is 18 residues. Trimming left V 0 bases short and J 2 bases short, with 19 bases between. The CDR3 loop reads CASSLAGSGIPPTDTQYF. CDR3 coding DNA: TGCGCCAGCAGCTTGGCAGGCTCGGGAATACCCCCCACAGATACGCAGTATTTT.

CDR3 residues: CSIISGTGGQDNEQFF. Written as DNA, the CDR3 is TGCAGCATAATCTCCGGGACAGGGGGCCAAGACAATGAGCAGTTCTTC. The rearrangement joins TRBV29-1 to TRBJ2-1; 12 bases align to TRBD1. This CDR3 contains 16 residues. Germline V CDR1 and CDR2: SQVTM, ANQGSEA. Germline trimming cut 8 bases from V and 5 bases from J; bases unmatched to any gene: 13.

Worth noting for this clone: Different DNA sequences within this sample yield the same CDR3. J is TRBJ1-2 and V is TRBV30; TRBD1 might be the D (5 bases). V was clipped by 0 bases and J by 4 bases, with 9 bases between them. There are 13 residues in the CDR3. CDR1 and CDR2 (germline): GTSNPN, SVGIG (reference sequence). The CDR3 DNA reads TGTGCCTGGAGTGTGGGGGGGACCTATGGCTACACCTTC. Residues: CAWSVGGTYGYTF.

CDR3 region: CSVDRQGISYGYTF. In nucleotides, the CDR3 is TGCAGCGTGGACCGACAGGGGATATCCTATGGCTACACCTTC. J is TRBJ1-2 and V is TRBV29-1; TRBD1 matches at 8 bases. This CDR3 spans 14 amino acids. With 6 bases clipped from V and 4 bases from J, the junction kept 10 bases outside the gene matches. Per the germline V gene, CDR1 is SQVTM and CDR2 is ANQGSEA. The full variable domain, with the rest looked up from reference TRBV29-1 and TRBJ1-2, is SAVISQKPSRDICQRGTSLTIQCQVDSQVTMMFWYRQQPGQSLTLIATANQGSEATYESGFVIDKFPISRPNLTFSTLTVSNMSPEDSSIYLCSVDRQGISYGYTFGSGTRLTVV.